The rows below give T cell receptor beta chains drawn from one sample of a study of blood T cell repertoires in COVID-19. The data were produced by immunoSEQ multiplex PCR, yet TCRdb's version contains in-frame clones alone and is incomplete. This sample carries more than 95,000 clones, 85% to 90% of them seen once, and the ten largest clones take 3.2%. The specimen was peripheral blood. These receptors were obtained from a woman older than 75 with COVID-19, enrolled during active disease. CDR3s include the opening cysteine and the closing phenylalanine or tryptophan. A D gene is named only where the DNA matches it firmly. Clone size appears in some rows only: once, few, many, or a class for an expanded clone.

j_call d_call clone_size v_call cdr3_length cdr3_aa cdr3_nt
TRBJ1-1 NA NA TRBV6-6 15 CASTGGTARGFEAFF TGTGCCAGCACCGGAGGGACGGCGAGAGGATTTGAGGCTTTCTTT
TRBJ1-4 NA NA TRBV20-1 14 CSASGQGKGEKLFF TGCAGTGCTAGTGGTCAGGGGAAGGGTGAAAAACTGTTTTTT
TRBJ2-2 TRBD2 NA TRBV5-1 16 CASSTLAGGNTGELFF TGCGCCAGCAGCACTTTAGCGGGAGGGAACACCGGGGAGCTGTTTTTT
TRBJ2-5 TRBD2 NA TRBV5-1 13 CATQRGAGETQYF TGCGCCACTCAGCGGGGAGCCGGGGAGACCCAGTACTTC
TRBJ1-3 NA NA TRBV15 15 CATSRAPGQGNTIYF TGTGCCACCAGCAGAGCCCCAGGGCAAGGAAACACCATATATTTT
TRBJ1-2 TRBD1 NA TRBV19 19 CASSRQQGASGSQNYGYTF TGTGCCAGTAGTCGTCAACAGGGGGCTTCGGGTTCCCAGAACTATGGCTACACCTTC
TRBJ1-2 TRBD1 NA TRBV7-9 13 CASSLAGGFGYTF TGTGCCAGCAGCTTAGCAGGGGGCTTTGGCTACACCTTC
TRBJ2-7 NA NA TRBV10-3 13 CATGSEGVGEQYF TGTGCTACCGGGTCTGAGGGCGTGGGCGAGCAGTACTTC
TRBJ2-7 TRBD1 NA TRBV18 14 CASSPGTGYSEQYF TGTGCCAGCTCACCAGGGACAGGGTATTCCGAGCAGTACTTC
TRBJ2-7 NA NA TRBV7-8 13 CASSLADRSEQYF TGTGCCAGCAGCTTAGCGGACAGATCCGAGCAGTACTTC
TRBJ2-5 NA NA TRBV19 17 CASSIDQPGVGHVAQYF TGTGCCAGTAGTATAGATCAGCCCGGGGTCGGGCACGTGGCCCAGTACTTC
TRBJ1-4 TRBD1 few TRBV5-4 14 CASSVTGGGEKLFF TGTGCCAGCAGCGTCACAGGGGGAGGTGAAAAACTGTTTTTT
TRBJ1-3 NA NA TRBV6-5 16 CASSYSSTGAPNTIYF TGTGCCAGCAGTTACTCGTCGACAGGAGCCCCAAACACCATATATTTT
TRBJ2-5 TRBD2 NA TRBV10-2 16 CASSRRLAGNGKTQYF TGCGCCAGCAGTCGCCGACTAGCGGGAAACGGAAAGACCCAGTACTTC
TRBJ2-7 TRBD1 NA TRBV7-2 14 CASSRDRAYYEQYF TGTGCCAGCAGCCGGGACAGGGCCTACTACGAGCAGTACTTC
TRBJ1-1 NA NA TRBV7-9 15 CASSLASPGDTEAFF TGTGCCAGCAGCTTAGCGAGTCCCGGGGACACTGAAGCTTTCTTT
TRBJ2-1 NA NA TRBV14 15 CASSPPQRPYNEQFF TGTGCCAGCAGCCCCCCCCAGCGTCCCTACAATGAGCAGTTCTTC
TRBJ2-1 NA NA TRBV29-1 13 CSASRGSSDEQFF TGCAGCGCTTCTAGGGGATCGTCGGATGAGCAGTTCTTC
TRBJ1-1 TRBD1 NA TRBV6-2/TRBV6-3 16 CASSYNRGTGSQEAFF TGTGCCAGCAGTTACAACCGAGGGACAGGGAGCCAAGAAGCTTTCTTT
TRBJ2-1 NA NA TRBV14 15 CASSPFGSSYNEQFF TGTGCCAGCAGTCCTTTCGGGAGCTCCTACAATGAGCAGTTCTTC
TRBJ2-3 NA NA TRBV11-3 13 CASSPAQGGTQYF TGTGCCAGCAGCCCCGCACAGGGCGGTACGCAGTATTTT
TRBJ2-2 NA NA TRBV7-9 15 CASSVGAGRAGELFF TGTGCCAGCAGCGTGGGGGCCGGTAGGGCCGGGGAGCTGTTTTTT
TRBJ2-5 TRBD2 NA TRBV7-7 15 CASSLSSGSRETQYF TGTGCTAGCAGCTTGTCTAGCGGGAGTAGGGAGACCCAGTACTTC
TRBJ2-2 NA NA TRBV3-1/TRBV3-2 16 CASSQGLWALTGELFF TGTGCCAGCAGCCAAGGGCTTTGGGCACTCACCGGGGAGCTGTTTTTT
TRBJ1-2 NA few TRBV6-1 16 CASSEARGNLNYGYTF TGTGCCAGCAGTGAAGCTCGGGGGAACCTAAACTATGGCTACACCTTC
TRBJ1-1 NA NA TRBV28 14 CASSLEAGGRGAFF TGTGCCAGCAGTCTCGAGGCGGGGGGCAGGGGAGCTTTCTTT
TRBJ2-3 NA NA TRBV7-3 14 CASSLTRLADTQYF TGTGCCAGCAGCTTAACACGGCTAGCAGATACGCAGTATTTT
TRBJ1-2 NA NA TRBV5-8 14 CASSLGGQGYGYTF TGTGCCAGCAGCTTGGGGGGTCAGGGTTATGGCTACACCTTC
TRBJ2-3 TRBD2 NA TRBV11-2 16 CASSTRTSGVTDTQYF TGTGCCAGCAGCACCCGGACTAGCGGGGTCACAGATACGCAGTATTTT
TRBJ1-5 NA NA TRBV3-1/TRBV3-2 15 CASSQDLLGGQPQHF TGTGCCAGCAGCCAAGACCTCCTCGGCGGTCAGCCCCAGCATTTT
TRBJ2-1 NA NA TRBV2 15 CASSRSGPGGSEQFF TGTGCCAGCAGTCGCTCCGGTCCCGGAGGTTCTGAGCAGTTCTTC
TRBJ2-1 TRBD2 NA TRBV5-5 14 CASSPGGPNNEQFF TGTGCCAGCAGCCCGGGAGGGCCGAACAATGAGCAGTTCTTC
TRBJ2-1 NA NA TRBV27 14 CASSPVEGSGEQFF TGTGCCAGCAGTCCCGTAGAGGGAAGTGGTGAGCAGTTCTTC